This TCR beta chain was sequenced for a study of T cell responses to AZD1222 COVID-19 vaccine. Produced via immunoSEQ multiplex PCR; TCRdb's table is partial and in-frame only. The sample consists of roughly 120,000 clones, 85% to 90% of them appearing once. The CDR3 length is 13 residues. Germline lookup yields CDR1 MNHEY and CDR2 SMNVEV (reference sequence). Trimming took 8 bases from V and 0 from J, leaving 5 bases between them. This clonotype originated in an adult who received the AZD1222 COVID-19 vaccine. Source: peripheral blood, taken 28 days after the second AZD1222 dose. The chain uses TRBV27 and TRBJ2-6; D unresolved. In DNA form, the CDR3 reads TGTGCCAGCTCGTCCTCTGGGGCCAACGTCCTGACTTTC. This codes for CASSSSGANVLTF. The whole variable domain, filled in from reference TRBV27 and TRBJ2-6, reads EAQVTQNPRYLITVTGKKLTVTCSQNMNHEYMSWYRQDPGLGLRQIYYSMNVEVTDKGDVPEGYKVSRKEKRNFPLILESPSPNQTSLYFCASSSSGANVLTFGAGSRLTVL.